This T cell receptor (beta chain) was profiled in a study of PD-1 blockade in classical Hodgkin lymphoma. Study-wide findings and caveats: Factors driving the repertoire differences, possibly disease activity or prior therapy, remain undefined. At C4D1, TCR diversity had climbed significantly for CD4+ cells, though not for CD8+ cells. Newly diagnosed and completely responding patients shared comparable baseline diversity.

Every patient relapsed after autologous stem cell transplantation, and brentuximab vedotin exposure varied. Thawed PBMCs underwent magnetic negative selection to yield purified CD4+ T cells. Reported best responses ranged across complete response, partial response or progressive disease. Here immunoSEQ multiplex PCR was the method, and the copy in TCRdb shows in-frame clones only, minus some. The top ten hold 1% of the sample, which has 15,000 to 20,000 clones, approximately 80% seen once. The ends were cut back, 3 bases at V and 1 base at J, with 10 bases in the middle. CDR1 is SGHRS, CDR2 YFSETQ, per germline. This CDR3 has 14 amino acids. Note on this clone: Its target is not known.

This receptor was taken from a human donor with classical Hodgkin lymphoma. The input for sequencing was CD4+ T cells from blood, taken at baseline. This rearrangement joins TRBV5-1 to TRBJ2-5, with D maybe TRBD1 (6 bases). The CDR3 DNA is TGCGCCAGCAGCTGGGACACCTCCCAAGAGACCCAGTACTTC. As protein: CASSWDTSQETQYF.